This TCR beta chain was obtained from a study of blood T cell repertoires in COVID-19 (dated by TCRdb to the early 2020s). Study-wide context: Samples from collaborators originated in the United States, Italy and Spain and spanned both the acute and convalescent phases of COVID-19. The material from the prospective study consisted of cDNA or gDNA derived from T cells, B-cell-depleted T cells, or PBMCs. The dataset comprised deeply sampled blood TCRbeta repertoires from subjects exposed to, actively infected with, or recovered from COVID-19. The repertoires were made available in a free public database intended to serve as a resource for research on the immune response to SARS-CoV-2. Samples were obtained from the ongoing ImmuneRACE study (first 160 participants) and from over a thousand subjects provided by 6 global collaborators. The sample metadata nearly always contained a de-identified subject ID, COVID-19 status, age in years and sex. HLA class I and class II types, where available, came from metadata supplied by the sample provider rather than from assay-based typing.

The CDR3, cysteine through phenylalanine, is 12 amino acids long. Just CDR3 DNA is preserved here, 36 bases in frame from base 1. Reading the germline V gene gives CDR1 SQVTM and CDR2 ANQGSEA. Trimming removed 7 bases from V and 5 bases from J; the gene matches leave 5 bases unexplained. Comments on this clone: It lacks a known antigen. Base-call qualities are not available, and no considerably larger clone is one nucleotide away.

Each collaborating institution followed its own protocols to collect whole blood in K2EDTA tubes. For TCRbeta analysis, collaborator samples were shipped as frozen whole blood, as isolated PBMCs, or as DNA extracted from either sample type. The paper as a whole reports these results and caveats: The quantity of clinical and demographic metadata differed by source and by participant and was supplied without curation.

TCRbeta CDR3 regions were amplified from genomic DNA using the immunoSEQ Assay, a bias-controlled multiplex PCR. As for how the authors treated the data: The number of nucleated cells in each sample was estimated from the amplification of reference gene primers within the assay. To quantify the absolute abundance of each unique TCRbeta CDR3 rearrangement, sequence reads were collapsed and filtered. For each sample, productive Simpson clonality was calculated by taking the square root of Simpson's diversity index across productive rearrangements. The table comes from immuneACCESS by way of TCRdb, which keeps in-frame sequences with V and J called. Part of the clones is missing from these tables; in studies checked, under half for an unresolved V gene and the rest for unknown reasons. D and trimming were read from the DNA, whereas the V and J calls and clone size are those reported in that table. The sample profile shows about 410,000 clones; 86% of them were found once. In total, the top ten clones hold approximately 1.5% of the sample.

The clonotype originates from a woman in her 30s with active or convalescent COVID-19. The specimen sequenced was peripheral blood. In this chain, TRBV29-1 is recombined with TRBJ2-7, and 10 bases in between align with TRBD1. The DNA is TGCAGCGCCCGGGACAGGGGTAACGAGCAGTACTTC. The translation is CSARDRGNEQYF.